This T cell receptor beta chain was identified during a study of blood T cell repertoires in COVID-19. Study overall: PBMCs, B-cell-depleted T cells, or T cells provided the cDNA or gDNA that made up the material.

Clones were read by immunoSEQ multiplex PCR, and TCRdb kept only the in-frame ones, dropping some. The data hold approximately 93,000 clones, with around 86% observed a single time. The sequenced material came from peripheral blood. The receptor was derived from a human donor in a cohort sampled during active COVID-19.

CDR3 bases: TGTGCCAGCAGCTCCGAGGACAGGGGAAGAGAAAAACTGTTTTTT. Its protein is CASSSEDRGREKLFF. The rearrangement links TRBV5-6 to TRBJ1-4; the match to TRBD1 covers 9 bases. Germline values: CDR1 SGHDT, CDR2 YYEEEE. The CDR3 is 15 residues long. V shed 3 bases and J 8 bases; nucleotides not matched to a gene: 8.